Listed below are T cell receptor beta chains from one sample, sequenced in a study of blood T cell repertoires in COVID-19. This table comes from immunoSEQ multiplex PCR, and its TCRdb copy is limited to in-frame clones, with some not included. Of 180,000 or so clones detected, approximately 83% appear once; the ten largest clones hold 3.3%. The sample taken for sequencing was peripheral blood. The receptors stem from a man aged 55 to 70 with acute or convalescent COVID-19. CDR3s include the opening cysteine and the closing phenylalanine or tryptophan. A D gene is named only where the DNA matches it firmly. Size is stated for part of the rows, as once, few or many counts, or as a class when the clone is expanded.

abundance	v_gene	d_gene	len	j_gene	CDR3nt	CDR3aa
once	TRBV9	TRBD2	18	TRBJ2-3	TGTGCCAGCAGCGTAGCTGGGGCTAGCGGGAGTCTCACAGATACGCAGTATTTT	CASSVAGASGSLTDTQYF
NA	TRBV18	NA	15	TRBJ1-2	TGTGCCAGCTCACCCCCAGGGCCCTCCGGCTATGGCTACACCTTC	CASSPPGPSGYGYTF
NA	TRBV3-1/TRBV3-2	NA	13	TRBJ2-3	TGTGCCAGCAGTCGTGACTGGGCAGATACGCAGTATTTT	CASSRDWADTQYF
NA	TRBV3-1/TRBV3-2	NA	17	TRBJ1-4	TGTGCCAGCAGCCAAGATGGACACGCTGCAACTAATGAAAAACTGTTTTTT	CASSQDGHAATNEKLFF
NA	TRBV27	NA	15	TRBJ2-5	TGTGCCAGCAGATTGGGGGACTCCGCCAAGTTTCCCCAGTACTTC	CASRLGDSAKFPQYF
NA	TRBV4-2	TRBD2	15	TRBJ2-3	TGTGCCAGCAGCCTCAGCGGGAGGGCCGGAGATACGCAGTATTTT	CASSLSGRAGDTQYF
few	TRBV5-4	NA	14	TRBJ1-1	TGTGCCAGCAGCTTGGACTCAGGGAAGACTGAAGCTTTCTTT	CASSLDSGKTEAFF
NA	TRBV24-1	TRBD1	14	TRBJ2-2	TGTGCCACCAGCGGGACAGGGGTCACCGGGGAGCTGTTTTTT	CATSGTGVTGELFF
NA	TRBV28	NA	14	TRBJ1-6	TGTGCCAGCAGTATCAGGGGTTCGAATTCACCCCTCCACTTT	CASSIRGSNSPLHF
NA	TRBV2	NA	14	TRBJ1-2	TGTGCCAGCAGCCTCAGCCTACAGCCCTTTGGCTACACCTTC	CASSLSLQPFGYTF
NA	TRBV6-2/TRBV6-3	TRBD2	14	TRBJ2-2	TGTGCCAGCAGTTACTTTGCGGGAGACGGGGAGCTGTTTTTT	CASSYFAGDGELFF
NA	TRBV24-1	NA	17	TRBJ2-2	TGTGCCACCAGTGATTTCCCGGGACTCTCTGCCACCGGGGAGCTGTTTTTT	CATSDFPGLSATGELFF
once	TRBV15	TRBD1	13	TRBJ1-2	TGTGCCACCAGCGGCCGGGACAGGGAAGGCTACACCTTC	CATSGRDREGYTF
NA	TRBV5-1	NA	14	TRBJ2-7	TGCGCCAGCAGCCGAACCACAGGCTTCGACGAGCAGTACTTC	CASSRTTGFDEQYF
NA	TRBV13	TRBD2	18	TRBJ2-3	TGTGCCAGCAGCCCCACGGGACTAGCGGGAGGGGGTGCAGATACGCAGTATTTT	CASSPTGLAGGGADTQYF
few	TRBV28	TRBD1	15	TRBJ2-7	TGTGCCAGCACCCATGCGACAGGGATCGCCTACGAGCAGTACTTC	CASTHATGIAYEQYF
NA	TRBV20-1	NA	11	TRBJ2-5	TGCAGTGCTAGCCGCCAAGAGACCCAGTACTTC	CSASRQETQYF
NA	TRBV3-1/TRBV3-2	TRBD1	13	TRBJ1-1	TGTGCCAGCAGCCAGACTAGACAGGGGGGAGCTTTCTTT	CASSQTRQGGAFF
few	TRBV4-2	TRBD2	17	TRBJ2-1	TGTGCCAGCAGCCAGGGAGTTTGGGGCGGGGGACGCCGAGAGCAGTTCTTC	CASSQGVWGGGRREQFF
NA	TRBV19	TRBD1	14	TRBJ1-2	TGTGCCAGTAGTTTACTGACAGGGAACTATGGCTACACCTTC	CASSLLTGNYGYTF
NA	TRBV7-9	NA	12	TRBJ2-2	TGTGCCAGCAGCTTAACGGCCGGGGAGCTGTTTTTT	CASSLTAGELFF
NA	TRBV7-9	NA	14	TRBJ1-4	TGTGCCAGCAGCGAAGGCCACGGGGGTGAAAAACTGTTTTTT	CASSEGHGGEKLFF
NA	TRBV18	NA	16	TRBJ2-1	TGTGCCAGCTCACCCCCGAGGGTCGCGGGGCTTAATGAGCAGTTCTTC	CASSPPRVAGLNEQFF
NA	TRBV5-1	NA	13	TRBJ2-1	TGCGCCAGCAGCAGATCTCAGGGGAATGAGCAGTTCTTC	CASSRSQGNEQFF
once	TRBV25-1	TRBD2	15	TRBJ2-3	TGTGCCAGCCAAAGCGGGGATTGGATCACAGATACGCAGTATTTT	CASQSGDWITDTQYF
once	TRBV7-9	TRBD1	14	TRBJ2-5	TGTGCCAGCAGCGCCACAGGGGGCGTCGAGACCCAGTACTTC	CASSATGGVETQYF
NA	TRBV12-3/TRBV12-4	TRBD1	13	TRBJ2-7	TGTGCCAGCAGGACCGGGACAGCCCACGAGCAGTACTTC	CASRTGTAHEQYF
NA	TRBV6-6	TRBD2	17	TRBJ2-2	TGTGCCAGCAGTCGGACTAGCGGGAGTATTTCGACCGGGGAGCTGTTTTTT	CASSRTSGSISTGELFF
NA	TRBV2	TRBD1	16	TRBJ1-5	TGTGCCAGCAGTGGGCAGGGGGGAACTAGCAATCAGCCCCAGCATTTT	CASSGQGGTSNQPQHF
once	TRBV5-1	NA	12	TRBJ2-7	TGCGCCAGCAGCTTGACAGGTTACGAGCAGTACTTC	CASSLTGYEQYF
NA	TRBV2	NA	15	TRBJ2-6	TGTGCCAGCAGTGGTATGGAGTCTGGGGCCAACGTCCTGACTTTC	CASSGMESGANVLTF
once	TRBV2	TRBD2	14	TRBJ2-3	TGTGCCAGCATCCGGACTAGCGCATCAGATACGCAGTATTTT	CASIRTSASDTQYF
few	TRBV7-2	NA	14	TRBJ2-2	TGTGCCAGCAGCCTTCTTCGGAGTGCCGGGGAGCTGTTTTTT	CASSLLRSAGELFF
once	TRBV19	NA	13	TRBJ1-3	TGTGCCAGTAGTACGACAATTGGAAACACCATATATTTT	CASSTTIGNTIYF
NA	TRBV7-9	NA	13	TRBJ1-2	TGTGCCAGCAGCCTCAAGAGGGACTATGGCTACACCTTC	CASSLKRDYGYTF
NA	TRBV5-5	TRBD2	16	TRBJ2-4	TGTGCCAGCAGCGGCGGGAGGGCCCCAGCCAAAAACATTCAGTACTTC	CASSGGRAPAKNIQYF
NA	TRBV9	NA	11	TRBJ1-2	TGTGCCAGCAAGGGACAAGGAGGCTACACCTTC	CASKGQGGYTF
NA	TRBV6-5	NA	15	TRBJ2-7	TGTGCCAGCAGTTACTTGGGGTCTGGAGGTTACGAGCAGTACTTC	CASSYLGSGGYEQYF
NA	TRBV12-3/TRBV12-4	TRBD1	13	TRBJ1-5	TGTGCCAGCAGGGGACAGGGCGGGCGACCCCAGCATTTT	CASRGQGGRPQHF
NA	TRBV7-2	TRBD1	16	TRBJ1-5	TGTGCCAGCAGCTCCCGGGGGGGGGACAGAAATCAGCCCCAGCATTTT	CASSSRGGDRNQPQHF
NA	TRBV2	TRBD1	15	TRBJ1-3	TGTGCCAGCAGTGAAGCCGGGACAGGGCGAAACACCATATATTTT	CASSEAGTGRNTIYF
NA	TRBV29-1	TRBD1	13	TRBJ1-1	TGCAGCGTACGGACAGGGTGGAACACTGAAGCTTTCTTT	CSVRTGWNTEAFF
NA	TRBV5-1	TRBD2	17	TRBJ2-2	TGCGCCAGCAGCTTGGCCTACGGGAGGGCCTACACCGGGGAGCTGTTTTTT	CASSLAYGRAYTGELFF
NA	TRBV19	TRBD1	14	TRBJ1-6	TGTGCCAGTAGTCTGACAGGGGTTCGTTCACCCCTCCACTTT	CASSLTGVRSPLHF
NA	TRBV7-2	NA	16	TRBJ2-1	TGTGCCAGCAGCTCCAGGGGAGCTGGCTCCTACAATGAGCAGTTCTTC	CASSSRGAGSYNEQFF
NA	TRBV4-1	TRBD2	17	TRBJ2-5	TGCGCCAGCAGCCCTCCCCCGCGGACTAGCGGCCAAGAGACCCAGTACTTC	CASSPPPRTSGQETQYF
NA	TRBV7-8	NA	18	TRBJ2-1	TGTGCCAGCAGCTCGGAAAACCGGAGGGCCGTGATTTACAATGAGCAGTTCTTC	CASSSENRRAVIYNEQFF
NA	TRBV5-1	NA	15	TRBJ1-1	TGCGCCAGCAGCATTGGGACTACCGGGGGCACTGAAGCTTTCTTT	CASSIGTTGGTEAFF
NA	TRBV5-1	TRBD2	15	TRBJ2-7	TGCGCCAGCAGCTTGGTTAGCGGGGGCCTCTACGAGCAGTACTTC	CASSLVSGGLYEQYF
NA	TRBV7-9	NA	12	TRBJ2-1	TGTGCCAGCAGCCCAGCGAATGGGAGAGGGTTCTTC	CASSPANGRGFF
NA	TRBV9	NA	14	TRBJ2-2	TGTGCCAGCAGCGTAGTTCCCGGGGCCGGGGAGCTGTTTTTT	CASSVVPGAGELFF